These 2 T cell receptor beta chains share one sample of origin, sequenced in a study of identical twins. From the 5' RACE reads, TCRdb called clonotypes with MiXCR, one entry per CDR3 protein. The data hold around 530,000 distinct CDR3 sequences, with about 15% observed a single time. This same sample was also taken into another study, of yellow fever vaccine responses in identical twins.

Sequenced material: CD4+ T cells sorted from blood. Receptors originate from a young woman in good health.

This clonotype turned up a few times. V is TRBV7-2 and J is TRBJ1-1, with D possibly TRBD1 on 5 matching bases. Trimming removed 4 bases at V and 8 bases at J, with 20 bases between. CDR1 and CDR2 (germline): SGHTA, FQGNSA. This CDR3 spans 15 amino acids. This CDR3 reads CASSSVQVSGFEAFF. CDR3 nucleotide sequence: TGTGCCAGCAGCTCGGTACAGGTCTCGGGTTTCGAAGCTTTCTTT.

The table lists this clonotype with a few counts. For the CDR3, the DNA is TGTGCCAGCAGCCTGGCCGGCTACCTGGGGGTGAACACTGAAGCTTTCTTT. Amino acids: CASSLAGYLGVNTEAFF. V is TRBV12-3 or TRBV12-4 and J is TRBJ1-1; TRBD1 is a possible D gene (5 bases). The CDR3 has 17 residues. Trimming left V 6 bases short and J 0 bases short, with 20 bases between.